Sequencing of this T cell receptor (beta chain) was carried out in a study of T cell changes during pregnancy in multiple sclerosis. Produced via immunoSEQ multiplex PCR; TCRdb's table is partial and in-frame only. The sample consists of tens of thousands of clones, roughly 90% of them appearing once. V was shortened by 5 bases and J by 5 bases, with 7 bases between the two germline ends. Germline CDR1 reads SGHVS; CDR2 reads FQNEAQ. The CDR3 is 12 residues long. The chain carries TRBV7-8 and TRBJ1-3; D call uncertain. The sequencing here drew on CD4+ T cells from peripheral blood mononuclear cells, taken in the second trimester of pregnancy. The receptor was derived from a female donor with multiple sclerosis, enrolled in a pregnancy study. The CDR3, as DNA: TGTGCCAGCAGCCTAAGTCGAAACACCATATATTTT. This translates into CASSLSRNTIYF.